This section outlines one T cell receptor (beta chain) sequence together with its context. V lost 5 bases to trimming and J lost 0 bases, with 11 bases between them. The germline gives CDR1 MDHEN, CDR2 SYDVKM. The CDR3 runs 16 residues. The record originates from a study of blood T cell repertoires in COVID-19. Measured with immunoSEQ multiplex PCR; TCRdb has only the in-frame clones, and not every one. The data show about 200,000 clones, with around 84% seen just once and 4.5% to 7.5% held by the top ten. The chain links TRBV28 to TRBJ2-6; TRBD1 is a possible D gene (5 bases). Sequenced sample: peripheral blood. This sequence was found in a man older than 75 with acute or convalescent COVID-19. The CDR3 DNA reads TGTGCCAGCAGTCTCACGACAGCCTCTGGGGCCAACGTCCTGACTTTC. Translation gives CASSLTTASGANVLTF.